This T cell receptor (beta chain) was identified during a study of blood T cell repertoires in COVID-19. Background on the study: There were acute and convalescent COVID-19 samples, and they came from the United States, Italy and Spain. Sources were T cells, B-cell-depleted T cells, or PBMCs; the material itself was cDNA or gDNA.

Profiled with immunoSEQ multiplex PCR; TCRdb holds only in-frame clones, not every one. The sample consists of more than 70,000 clones, roughly 85% of them appearing once. The germline gives CDR1 SGHRS, CDR2 YFSETQ. The CDR3 has 13 residues. V dropped 3 bases and J dropped 4 bases, with 8 bases sitting between them. The receptor was isolated from a woman aged 70 to 79 with acute or convalescent COVID-19. The chain recombines TRBV5-1 with TRBJ2-1; perhaps TRBD1 as D (5 bases). Sequencing was carried out using peripheral blood. CDR3 bases: TGCGCCAGCAGCTATAGACAGTACAATGAGCAGTTCTTC. Amino acid sequence: CASSYRQYNEQFF.